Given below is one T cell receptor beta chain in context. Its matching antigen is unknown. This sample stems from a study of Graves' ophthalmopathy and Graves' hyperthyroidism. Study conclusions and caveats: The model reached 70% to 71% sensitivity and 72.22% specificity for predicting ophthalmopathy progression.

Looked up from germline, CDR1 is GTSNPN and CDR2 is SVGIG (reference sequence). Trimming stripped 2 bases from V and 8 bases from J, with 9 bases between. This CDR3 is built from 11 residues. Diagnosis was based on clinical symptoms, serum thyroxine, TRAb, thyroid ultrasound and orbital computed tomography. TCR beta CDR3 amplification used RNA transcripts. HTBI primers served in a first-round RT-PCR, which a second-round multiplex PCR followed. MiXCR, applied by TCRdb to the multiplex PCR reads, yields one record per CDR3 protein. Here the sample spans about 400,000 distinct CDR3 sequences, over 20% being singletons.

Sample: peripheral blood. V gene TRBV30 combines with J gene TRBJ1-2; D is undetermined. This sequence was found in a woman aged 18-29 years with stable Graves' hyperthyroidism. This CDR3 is CAWSTSLGYTF. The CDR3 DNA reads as TGTGCCTGGAGTACTTCATTAGGCTACACCTTC.